The clone carrying this TCR beta chain has just one count. Adults between roughly 18 and 100 years of age took part from about two dozen US areas. Cohort 3 recovered donors had two negative PCRs, clearance, or symptom resolution. This sample is part of a study of blood T cell repertoires in COVID-19. CDR1 is SNHLY, CDR2 FYNNEI, per germline. This CDR3 contains 14 residues. V was cut by 4 bases and J by 0 bases, with 4 bases left in between. The data were produced by immunoSEQ multiplex PCR, yet TCRdb's version contains in-frame clones alone and is incomplete. The repertoire consists of 250,000 or so clones, with roughly 86% occurring once and the leading ten covering about 2.7%.

The sequence was collected from a woman between 18 and 30 years old who had recovered from COVID-19. Sequencing was carried out using PBMCs or T cells enriched from blood (not recorded which). This chain links TRBV2 with TRBJ2-6, with unresolved D. The CDR3 nucleotides read TGTGCCAGCAGTGCGTCCTCTGGGGCCAACGTCCTGACTTTC. Translating it yields CASSASSGANVLTF.